The 10 T cell receptor beta chains listed next were all sequenced from one sample in a study of CD8+CD57+ T cells in acquired aplastic anemia. TCR beta VDJ combinations and CDR3 sequences were profiled from genomic DNA. MiXCR was run by TCRdb on the reads, yielding one entry per CDR3 protein. The profile covers 150,000 to 200,000 distinct CDR3 sequences, with 40% to 55% appearing a single time and 3.2% taken by the ten largest. CD8+CD57+ cell expansion had been shown by flow cytometry in patients chosen for sequencing. The sequencing input was sorted CD4+, CD8+, or CD8+CD57+ T cells (not recorded which) from PBMCs. The receptors stem from a human donor with aplastic anemia.

A note on this clonotype: Given a much more abundant clone one base away, this may be a read error. The chain carries TRBV11-2 and TRBJ2-1; D gene uncertain. The CDR3 length is 14 residues. From germline, CDR1 is SGHAT and CDR2 FQNNGV. The CDR3 DNA is TGTGCCAGCAGCTTTGGGGTCTCCTGCAATGAGCAGTTCTTC. It translates to CASSFGVSCNEQFF. Using reference TRBV11-2 and TRBJ2-1 for the parts outside the CDR3, the full variable domain is EAGVAQSPRYKIIEKRQSVAFWCNPISGHATLYWYQQILGQGPKLLIQFQNNGVVDDSQLPKDRFSAERLKGVDSTLKIQPAKLEDSAVYLCASSFGVSCNEQFFGPGTRLTVL.

The J gene is TRBJ2-3, the V gene TRBV2, with 12 bases that match TRBD2. From germline, CDR1 is SNHLY and CDR2 FYNNEI. This CDR3 is built from 14 residues. The J segment lost 3 bases and the V segment lost 10 bases, leaving 5 bases of the junction unmatched. The CDR3 coding sequence is TGTGCCAACGCTAGCGGGAGGGCGACAGATACGCAGTATTTT. Residues: CANASGRATDTQYF.

This clonotype was seen ten or more times. The chain is built from TRBV7-7 and TRBJ2-6; no definite D call. Trimming shortened V by 1 base and J by 2 bases, and 9 bases separated the two germline ends. There are 16 residues in the CDR3. Germline V gene data show CDR1 as SSHAT and CDR2 as FNYEAQ (reference sequence). The CDR3 here is CASSLGPSAGANVLTF. DNA of the CDR3: TGTGCCAGCAGCTTAGGTCCTTCGGCTGGGGCCAACGTCCTGACTTTC.

This clonotype was counted ten times or more. The chain couples TRBV2 to TRBJ1-1; D is perhaps TRBD1 (5 bases). The CDR3 length is 13 residues. V was cut by 4 bases and J by 7 bases, with 13 bases left in between. Germline V gene data show CDR1 as SNHLY and CDR2 as FYNNEI. The CDR3 here is CASSAKTAHEAFF. DNA of the CDR3: TGTGCCAGCAGTGCGAAGACAGCCCATGAAGCTTTCTTT.

To note about this clonotype: A much larger clone lies a single base off, so this may be a read error. The chain has TRBV18 and TRBJ2-5; a possible D gene is TRBD2 (5 bases). V was shortened by 2 bases and J by 5 bases, with 6 bases between the two germline ends. This CDR3 is 12 amino acids long. The germline CDR1 and CDR2 sequences are KGHSH and LQKENI. CDR3 amino acids: CASSPWRETQYF. The CDR3 DNA sequence: TGTGCCAGCTCACCATGGAGGGAGACCCAGTACTTC.

This chain connects TRBV24-1 to TRBJ1-2; 8 bases line up with TRBD1. The V segment lost 3 bases and the J segment 4 bases; nucleotides outside the gene matches: 6. The CDR3 length is 15 residues. The germline V gene encodes CDR1 KGHDR and CDR2 SFDVKD. CDR3 sequence: CATSDDGQGGYGYTF. CDR3 sequence (DNA): TGTGCCACCAGTGATGATGGACAGGGAGGCTATGGCTACACCTTC.

The chain is built from TRBV2 and TRBJ1-5, with 8 bases identical to TRBD1. The CDR3 is made up of 18 amino acids. The V gene's germline CDR1 is SNHLY and CDR2 FYNNEI. The trim removed 6 bases at V and 0 bases at J, leaving 13 bases unmatched. For the CDR3, the DNA is TGTGCCAGCAGAGCTGGACAGGGTAGATGGTATAGCAATCAGCCCCAGCATTTT. As protein: CASRAGQGRWYSNQPQHF.

This clonotype was seen at least ten times. This chain links TRBV5-1 with TRBJ2-3; D call uncertain. With 5 bases removed from V and 0 bases from J, the gap between germline ends came to 10 bases. Per germline, CDR1 SGHRS and CDR2 YFSETQ. CDR3 length: 14 amino acids. The chain's CDR3 is CASRGGTSTDTQYF. As DNA, the CDR3 is TGCGCCAGCAGAGGTGGAACTAGCACAGATACGCAGTATTTT.

A remark on this clonotype: A clone one base away is much larger, so this may be a read error. The CDR3 does not close with the conserved phenylalanine or tryptophan, likely indicating a read error. This rearrangement joins TRBV3-1 to TRBJ2-5; 13 bases are shared with TRBD2. From germline, CDR1 is LGHDT and CDR2 YNNKEL (reference sequence). V gave up 7 bases and J gave up 5 bases; unmatched junction bases: 4. The CDR3 contains 14 residues. The CDR3 here is CASTGLAGVETQYL. The CDR3 DNA reads as TGTGCCAGCACTGGACTAGCGGGAGTTGAGACCCAGTACCTC.

As to this clonotype: Being one base from a much bigger clone, this may be a read error. The CDR3 sequence: CASSDPDRSYEQYF. The CDR3 DNA sequence: TGTGCCAGCAGTGACCCGGACAGATCCTACGAGCAGTACTTC. The chain links TRBV6-1 to TRBJ2-7, with D tentatively TRBD1 (6 bases). CDR1 is MNHNS, CDR2 SASEGT, per germline. The length of the CDR3 is 14 residues. V shed 3 bases and J shed 1 base, with 10 bases lying between them.